The 32 T cell receptor beta chains presented below share a single source sample, sequenced in a study of low-dose radiotherapy and immunotherapy resistance in tumors. Time point noted: before trial treatment. First-strand cDNA relied on TRAV- and TRBV-specific primers spanning alpha and beta chains. TCR amplification used roughly 20 PCR cycles, a constant-region primer and a V-primer adapter. TCRdb reanalysed the reads using MiXCR and keeps one entry per CDR3 protein. Of some 60,000 distinct CDR3 sequences in the sample, more than 25% are singletons; the top ten hold around 6.7%. This specimen was PBMCs, taken before treatment. These receptors came from a male donor with rectosigmoid adenocarcinoma.

The chain recombines TRBV6-1 with TRBJ2-1; a possible D gene is TRBD1 (6 bases). The CDR3 is made up of 11 amino acids. Germline CDR1 is MNHNS and CDR2 is SASEGT. V dropped 6 bases and J dropped 15 bases, with 15 bases sitting between them. The CDR3 DNA follows: TGTGCCAGCAGCCACCCAGGGGTGCTGTTCTTC. Amino acids: CASSHPGVLFF.

This clonotype has a count of ten or more. The chain uses TRBV7-2 and TRBJ2-7; no reliable D call. V was trimmed by 5 bases and J by 0 bases, leaving 14 bases between them. Germline values: CDR1 SGHTA, CDR2 FQGNSA. The CDR3 runs to 15 residues. The CDR3 is CASSKGPGSSYEQYF. The CDR3 nucleotides read TGTGCCAGCAGCAAAGGACCCGGCAGCTCCTACGAGCAGTACTTC.

Comment on this clonotype: Being one base from a much bigger clone, this may be a read error. The CDR3, as DNA: TGTGCCAGAAGCAAGACTAGCGGGAGAGGGCACGGGGAGCTGTTTTTT. The encoded protein is CARSKTSGRGHGELFF. The chain links TRBV5-3 to TRBJ2-2, with 12 bases aligning to TRBD2. TRBV5-3 is classed as an ORF, of uncertain function. Trimming cost V 4 bases and J 7 bases; bases outside gene matches: 8. This CDR3 has 16 amino acids.

A note on this clonotype: With a far larger clone one base away, a read error is the likely cause. V and J are TRBV13 and TRBJ2-4; TRBD2 matches at 14 bases. CDR3 length: 17 amino acids. Trimming at V came to 8 bases and at J to 0 bases, leaving 6 bases not matched to a gene. Germline-derived CDR1 and CDR2 are PRHDT and FYEKMQ (reference sequence). CDR3 nucleotides: TGTGCCAGCGGTTGGACTAGCGGGGGGATAGCCAAAAACATTCAGTACTTC. Residues: CASGWTSGGIAKNIQYF.

The chain has TRBV6-2 or TRBV6-3 and TRBJ2-5; 11 positions agree with TRBD2. The J segment lost 2 bases and the V segment lost 4 bases, leaving 6 bases of the junction unmatched. This CDR3 contains 16 residues. Per the germline V gene, CDR1 is MNHEY and CDR2 is SVGEGT. CDR3 in DNA: TGTGCCAGCAGTTCCGCCGGGACTAGCGGACAAGAGACCCAGTACTTC. Its protein is CASSSAGTSGQETQYF.

This clonotype has at least ten counts. The chain has TRBV20-1 and TRBJ2-5; 11 positions match TRBD1. CDR1 and CDR2 (germline): DFQATT, SNEGSKA (reference sequence). CDR3 size: 13 residues. The trim removed 5 bases at V and 3 bases at J, leaving 2 bases unmatched. This CDR3 is CSAGTGGKETQYF. In DNA form, the CDR3 reads TGCAGTGCTGGGACAGGGGGTAAAGAGACCCAGTACTTC.

This clonotype was observed at least ten times. The gene calls are TRBV5-1 and TRBJ2-5; 13 bases are a match to TRBD2. The V segment lost 4 bases and the J segment 3 bases; nucleotides outside the gene matches: 6. Germline V lookup: CDR1 SGHRS, CDR2 YFSETQ. This CDR3 is 16 amino acids long. The CDR3 is CASSATSGRLKETQYF. CDR3 bases: TGCGCCAGCAGCGCGACTAGCGGGAGGTTAAAAGAGACCCAGTACTTC.

The sample holds many counts of this clonotype. The rearrangement links TRBV6-2 or TRBV6-3 to TRBJ2-7; tentatively, D is TRBD1 (6 bases). This CDR3 has 15 residues. Germline CDR1 reads MNHEY; CDR2 reads SVGEGT. V gave up 0 bases and J gave up 3 bases, with 12 bases separating them. The CDR3 region has the DNA TGTGCCAGCAGTTACTCAATCAGGGGTTTCTACGAGCAGTACTTC. Protein sequence: CASSYSIRGFYEQYF.

This clonotype was picked up many times. This chain connects TRBV2 to TRBJ2-1; D not certain. V lost 4 bases and J lost 8, with 6 bases in between. The CDR3 has 11 amino acids. Germline CDR1 reads SNHLY; CDR2 reads FYNNEI. The CDR3 bases are TGTGCCAGCAGTGCCCGGTATGAGCAGTTCTTC. This translates into CASSARYEQFF.

This clonotype has a count of ten or more. This chain uses TRBV7-2 with TRBJ2-3; 15 bases are a match to TRBD2. CDR3 length equals 16 residues. Unmatched junction bases numbered 4, after V lost 5 bases and J lost 4 bases. Per the germline V gene, CDR1 is SGHTA and CDR2 is FQGNSA. The CDR3: CASSRRTSGGADTQYF. The CDR3 nucleotides read TGTGCCAGCAGCAGGAGGACTAGCGGGGGGGCAGATACGCAGTATTTT. The full variable domain, in which reference TRBV7-2 and TRBJ2-3 provide the parts outside the CDR3, is GAGVSQSPSNKVTEKGKDVELRCDPISGHTALYWYRQSLGQGLEFLIYFQGNSAPDKSGLPSDRFSAERTGGSVSTLTIQRTQQEDSAVYLCASSRRTSGGADTQYFGPGTRLTVL.

This clonotype occurred many times. The chain joins TRBV12-3 or TRBV12-4 to TRBJ2-1; TRBD1 matches at 10 bases. This CDR3 comprises 14 residues. The V and J ends lost 7 bases and 7 bases, in that order; junction bases with no gene match: 7. Here the CDR3 reads CASTGTGDRNEQFF. CDR3 coding DNA: TGTGCCAGCACAGGGACAGGGGATCGAAATGAGCAGTTCTTC.

The sample holds many counts of this clonotype. CDR3 DNA sequence: TGTGCCAGCAGCTGGGGGACGCGGGGCTACACCTTC. Protein product: CASSWGTRGYTF. The genes are TRBV11-2 and TRBJ1-2; TRBD1 might be the D (5 bases). Germline loops: CDR1 SGHAT, CDR2 FQNNGV. Trimming took off 4 bases at V and 8 bases at J, with 11 bases between the two ends. The CDR3 covers 12 residues.

Note on this clonotype: This is likely an artifact of a read error, given a far larger clone one base away. V gene TRBV6-1 combines with J gene TRBJ2-7, with D maybe TRBD2 (5 bases). Germline V CDR1 and CDR2: MNHNS, SASEGT. CDR3 length: 14 amino acids. Here the CDR3 reads CASSRSSGLYKQYF. The CDR3, as DNA: TGTGCCAGCAGTCGATCCTCCGGACTCTACAAGCAGTACTTC.

This clonotype was seen ten or more times. The chain uses TRBV5-1 and TRBJ2-1, with D tentatively TRBD1 (6 bases). Trimming left V 2 bases short and J 8 bases short, with 17 bases between. The germline V gene encodes CDR1 SGHRS and CDR2 YFSETQ. This CDR3 region has 15 residues. CDR3 loop: CASSFRRTVGDEQFF. In DNA, the CDR3 is TGCGCCAGCAGCTTTAGACGGACAGTTGGGGATGAGCAGTTCTTC.

At least ten counts were recorded for this clonotype. The genes are TRBV7-2 and TRBJ1-6, with TRBD1 matching over 10 bases. CDR1 is SGHTA and CDR2 is FQGNSA in the germline V gene. The CDR3 is made up of 15 amino acids. J gave up 5 bases and V 4 bases, and 2 bases lay outside the gene matches. CDR3 loop: CASSYGTGDNSPLHF. The CDR3 nucleotides read TGTGCCAGCAGCTACGGGACAGGGGATAATTCACCCCTCCACTTT.

The sample holds many counts of this clonotype. This chain connects TRBV5-8 to TRBJ2-3, with D possibly TRBD2 on 5 matching bases. Deletions cut 4 bases from V and 0 bases from J, with 18 bases between. Looked up from germline, CDR1 is SGHTS and CDR2 is YDEGEE. The CDR3 sequence is 17 residues long. CDR3 region: CASSLPGSSASTDTQYF. CDR3 nucleotide sequence: TGTGCCAGCAGCCTCCCGGGGTCCTCCGCTAGCACAGATACGCAGTATTTT.

This clonotype was seen repeatedly, ten times or more. The rearrangement links TRBV6-5 to TRBJ2-1, with D perhaps given as TRBD1 or TRBD2 (5 bases each). The CDR3 runs to 17 residues. Trimming took off 6 bases at V and 0 bases at J, with 18 bases between the two ends. Germline CDR1 MNHEY, CDR2 SVGAGI. Here the CDR3 DNA reads TGTGCCAGCAGCCGTGGGGGAGTCAAAAGCTCCTACAATGAGCAGTTCTTC. The encoded protein is CASSRGGVKSSYNEQFF.

At least ten counts were recorded for this clonotype. The chain uses TRBV29-1 and TRBJ2-7; D might be TRBD2 (5 bases). Germline-derived CDR1 and CDR2 are SQVTM and ANQGSEA. The CDR3 is made up of 12 amino acids. Trimming took 3 bases from V and 2 from J, leaving 8 bases between them. The CDR3 nucleotides are TGCAGCGTTGAGAGGGAACCCTACGAGCAGTACTTC. Amino acids: CSVEREPYEQYF.

This clonotype came up many times. The chain is built from TRBV18 and TRBJ2-7, with TRBD1 matching over 9 bases. Germline V lookup: CDR1 KGHSH, CDR2 LQKENI. Trimming at V came to 0 bases and at J to 5 bases, leaving 5 bases not matched to a gene. The CDR3 spans 15 residues. The CDR3 region has the DNA TGTGCCAGCTCACCACCGGGACAGGGCGGACACGAGCAGTACTTC. Amino acid sequence: CASSPPGQGGHEQYF.

The V gene is TRBV5-3, the J gene TRBJ2-1; D remains unclear. TRBV5-3 is designated an ORF whose function remains uncertain. The CDR3 contains 15 residues. Deletions cut 8 bases from V and 10 bases from J, with 25 bases between. This CDR3 reads CASSVAGSQVDEQFF. DNA of the CDR3: TGTGCCAGCAGCGTCGCCGGGTCTCAAGTGGACGAGCAGTTCTTC.

The chain uses TRBV9 and TRBJ2-1; 14 bases match TRBD2. CDR3 size: 17 residues. The V gene end was trimmed by 0 bases and the J gene end by 9 bases; junction bases not matched to a gene: 8. Germline V CDR1 and CDR2: SGDLS, YYNGEE. CDR3 amino acids: CASSVVGTSGSKSEQFF. The CDR3 DNA follows: TGTGCCAGCAGCGTAGTAGGGACTAGCGGGAGTAAAAGTGAGCAGTTCTTC.

This clonotype was seen repeatedly, ten times or more. J is TRBJ1-2 and V is TRBV7-2; 7 bases map to TRBD1. This CDR3 contains 14 residues. Germline assignment: CDR1 SGHTA and CDR2 FQGNSA. Trimming cost V 4 bases and J 2 bases; bases outside gene matches: 4. The CDR3 is CASSSDRQNYGYTF. In DNA, the CDR3 is TGTGCCAGCAGCTCGGACAGGCAAAACTATGGCTACACCTTC.

This clonotype has at least ten counts. The germline gene is not matched at one end of the junction; a read error may be the cause. The V gene is TRBV5-1, the J gene TRBJ2-6; 11 positions agree with TRBD1. This CDR3 is 15 amino acids long. CDR1 and CDR2 (germline): SGHRS, YFSETQ. In DNA, the CDR3 is TGTGCCAGCAGCGGACAGGGGGCAATTGCCAACGTCCTGACTTTC. Its translation: CASSGQGAIANVLTF.

A note on this clonotype: A far larger clone differs by one base, so this is likely a read error. The rearrangement links TRBV28 to TRBJ2-7, with D possibly being TRBD1 or TRBD2 (5 bases each). The CDR3 length is 13 residues. Germline CDR1 is MDHEN and CDR2 is SYDVKM. V was cut by 7 bases and J by 7 bases, with 17 bases left in between. CDR3 sequence reads: CASTIAPGNEQYF. The CDR3 DNA sequence: TGTGCCAGCACCATAGCGCCAGGGAATGAGCAGTACTTC.

V gene TRBV12-3 or TRBV12-4 combines with J gene TRBJ1-2, with D perhaps TRBD1 (5 bases). Trimming took off 7 bases at V and 8 bases at J, with 20 bases between the two ends. There are 14 residues in the CDR3. CDR3 protein: CASTFSGASGGYTF. The CDR3, as DNA: TGTGCCAGCACCTTCTCCGGGGCGAGTGGAGGCTACACCTTC.

This clonotype was seen a few times. The rearrangement joins TRBV2 to TRBJ2-5; 7 nucleotides line up with TRBD1. This CDR3 contains 14 residues. V lost 6 bases, J lost 3 bases, and 7 bases stayed unmatched. Per germline, CDR1 SNHLY and CDR2 FYNNEI. CDR3 protein: CASRKTGLEETQYF. The CDR3 nucleotides read TGTGCCAGCAGGAAGACAGGGTTGGAAGAGACCCAGTACTTC. The variable domain in full, with the rest retrieved from reference TRBV2 and TRBJ2-5, is EPEVTQTPSHQVTQMGQEVILRCVPISNHLYFYWYRQILGQKVEFLVSFYNNEISEKSEIFDDQFSVERPDGSNFTLKIRSTKLEDSAMYFCASRKTGLEETQYFGPGTRLLVL.

There are many counts of this clonotype. CDR3 sequence (DNA): TGTGCCAGCAGTTTTAGGCGGGGGCCCCCAACAACTCGCGATGAGCAGTTCTTC. Its translation is CASSFRRGPPTTRDEQFF. J is TRBJ2-1 and V is TRBV28, with a possible D match to TRBD2 (7 bases). The germline V and J ends were trimmed by 3 bases and 8 bases, with 26 bases remaining between them. The CDR3 runs 18 residues. Looked up from germline, CDR1 is MDHEN and CDR2 is SYDVKM.

This clonotype came up many times. V is TRBV7-2 and J is TRBJ1-5; D is uncertain. The germline CDR1 and CDR2 sequences are SGHTA and FQGNSA. The ends were cut back, 1 base at V and 0 bases at J, with 7 bases in the middle. The CDR3 totals 15 residues. The CDR3 nucleotides read TGTGCCAGCAGCTTAGGGGGTCTTAGCAATCAGCCCCAGCATTTT. This translates into CASSLGGLSNQPQHF.

In its sample, this clonotype was seen many times. The chain is built from TRBV11-1 and TRBJ2-2; 7 bases are shared with TRBD1. This CDR3 spans 15 amino acids. CDR1 is SGHAT, CDR2 FQDESV, per germline (reference sequence). V lost 5 bases, J lost 4 bases, and 7 bases stayed unmatched. For the CDR3, the DNA is TGTGCCAGCAGCCCCCGGGACAGCTTCACCGGGGAGCTGTTTTTT. It codes for CASSPRDSFTGELFF.

Many counts were recorded for this clonotype. This chain uses TRBV2 with TRBJ2-2; 7 bases line up with TRBD1. The V gene's germline CDR1 is SNHLY and CDR2 FYNNEI. V shed 6 bases, J shed 5 bases, and the junction held 12 bases outside the gene matches. This CDR3 has 16 amino acids. In DNA, the CDR3 is TGTGCCAGCAGCAAACAAGGAGCAGGGGGAACCGGGGAGCTGTTTTTT. This translates into CASSKQGAGGTGELFF.

This clonotype was seen ten or more times. The CDR3 nucleotides read TGTGCCAGCTCAATAAATCATCCTCGTCGGACAGATACGCAGTATTTT. This translates into CASSINHPRRTDTQYF. V is TRBV18 and J is TRBJ2-3; D is unclear. Looked up from germline, CDR1 is KGHSH and CDR2 is LQKENI. V gave up 5 bases and J gave up 3 bases, with 18 bases separating them. The CDR3 is 16 amino acids.

This clonotype has a count of ten or more. One end of the junction does not line up with germline, which may come from a read error. The chain couples TRBV4-1 to TRBJ2-1; 7 bases fit TRBD2. The CDR3 spans 16 residues. Germline V lookup: CDR1 MGHRA, CDR2 YSYEKL. This CDR3 reads CASSQLGGRSYNEQFF. The CDR3 DNA sequence: TGTGCCAGCAGCCAATTGGGAGGGAGGTCCTACAATGAGCAGTTCTTC.